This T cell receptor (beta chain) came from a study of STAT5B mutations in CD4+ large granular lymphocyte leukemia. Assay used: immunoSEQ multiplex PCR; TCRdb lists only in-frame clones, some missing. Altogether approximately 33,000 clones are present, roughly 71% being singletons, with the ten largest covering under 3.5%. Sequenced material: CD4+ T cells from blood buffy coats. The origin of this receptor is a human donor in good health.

CDR3 loop: CASRLLGLNTGELFF. The CDR3 DNA sequence: TGTGCCAGCAGACTACTGGGATTGAACACCGGGGAGCTGTTTTTT. The chain is built from TRBV6-1 and TRBJ2-2; no clear D gene. This CDR3 has 15 residues. V lost 6 bases and J lost 1, with 12 bases in between. Germline loops: CDR1 MNHNS, CDR2 SASEGT.